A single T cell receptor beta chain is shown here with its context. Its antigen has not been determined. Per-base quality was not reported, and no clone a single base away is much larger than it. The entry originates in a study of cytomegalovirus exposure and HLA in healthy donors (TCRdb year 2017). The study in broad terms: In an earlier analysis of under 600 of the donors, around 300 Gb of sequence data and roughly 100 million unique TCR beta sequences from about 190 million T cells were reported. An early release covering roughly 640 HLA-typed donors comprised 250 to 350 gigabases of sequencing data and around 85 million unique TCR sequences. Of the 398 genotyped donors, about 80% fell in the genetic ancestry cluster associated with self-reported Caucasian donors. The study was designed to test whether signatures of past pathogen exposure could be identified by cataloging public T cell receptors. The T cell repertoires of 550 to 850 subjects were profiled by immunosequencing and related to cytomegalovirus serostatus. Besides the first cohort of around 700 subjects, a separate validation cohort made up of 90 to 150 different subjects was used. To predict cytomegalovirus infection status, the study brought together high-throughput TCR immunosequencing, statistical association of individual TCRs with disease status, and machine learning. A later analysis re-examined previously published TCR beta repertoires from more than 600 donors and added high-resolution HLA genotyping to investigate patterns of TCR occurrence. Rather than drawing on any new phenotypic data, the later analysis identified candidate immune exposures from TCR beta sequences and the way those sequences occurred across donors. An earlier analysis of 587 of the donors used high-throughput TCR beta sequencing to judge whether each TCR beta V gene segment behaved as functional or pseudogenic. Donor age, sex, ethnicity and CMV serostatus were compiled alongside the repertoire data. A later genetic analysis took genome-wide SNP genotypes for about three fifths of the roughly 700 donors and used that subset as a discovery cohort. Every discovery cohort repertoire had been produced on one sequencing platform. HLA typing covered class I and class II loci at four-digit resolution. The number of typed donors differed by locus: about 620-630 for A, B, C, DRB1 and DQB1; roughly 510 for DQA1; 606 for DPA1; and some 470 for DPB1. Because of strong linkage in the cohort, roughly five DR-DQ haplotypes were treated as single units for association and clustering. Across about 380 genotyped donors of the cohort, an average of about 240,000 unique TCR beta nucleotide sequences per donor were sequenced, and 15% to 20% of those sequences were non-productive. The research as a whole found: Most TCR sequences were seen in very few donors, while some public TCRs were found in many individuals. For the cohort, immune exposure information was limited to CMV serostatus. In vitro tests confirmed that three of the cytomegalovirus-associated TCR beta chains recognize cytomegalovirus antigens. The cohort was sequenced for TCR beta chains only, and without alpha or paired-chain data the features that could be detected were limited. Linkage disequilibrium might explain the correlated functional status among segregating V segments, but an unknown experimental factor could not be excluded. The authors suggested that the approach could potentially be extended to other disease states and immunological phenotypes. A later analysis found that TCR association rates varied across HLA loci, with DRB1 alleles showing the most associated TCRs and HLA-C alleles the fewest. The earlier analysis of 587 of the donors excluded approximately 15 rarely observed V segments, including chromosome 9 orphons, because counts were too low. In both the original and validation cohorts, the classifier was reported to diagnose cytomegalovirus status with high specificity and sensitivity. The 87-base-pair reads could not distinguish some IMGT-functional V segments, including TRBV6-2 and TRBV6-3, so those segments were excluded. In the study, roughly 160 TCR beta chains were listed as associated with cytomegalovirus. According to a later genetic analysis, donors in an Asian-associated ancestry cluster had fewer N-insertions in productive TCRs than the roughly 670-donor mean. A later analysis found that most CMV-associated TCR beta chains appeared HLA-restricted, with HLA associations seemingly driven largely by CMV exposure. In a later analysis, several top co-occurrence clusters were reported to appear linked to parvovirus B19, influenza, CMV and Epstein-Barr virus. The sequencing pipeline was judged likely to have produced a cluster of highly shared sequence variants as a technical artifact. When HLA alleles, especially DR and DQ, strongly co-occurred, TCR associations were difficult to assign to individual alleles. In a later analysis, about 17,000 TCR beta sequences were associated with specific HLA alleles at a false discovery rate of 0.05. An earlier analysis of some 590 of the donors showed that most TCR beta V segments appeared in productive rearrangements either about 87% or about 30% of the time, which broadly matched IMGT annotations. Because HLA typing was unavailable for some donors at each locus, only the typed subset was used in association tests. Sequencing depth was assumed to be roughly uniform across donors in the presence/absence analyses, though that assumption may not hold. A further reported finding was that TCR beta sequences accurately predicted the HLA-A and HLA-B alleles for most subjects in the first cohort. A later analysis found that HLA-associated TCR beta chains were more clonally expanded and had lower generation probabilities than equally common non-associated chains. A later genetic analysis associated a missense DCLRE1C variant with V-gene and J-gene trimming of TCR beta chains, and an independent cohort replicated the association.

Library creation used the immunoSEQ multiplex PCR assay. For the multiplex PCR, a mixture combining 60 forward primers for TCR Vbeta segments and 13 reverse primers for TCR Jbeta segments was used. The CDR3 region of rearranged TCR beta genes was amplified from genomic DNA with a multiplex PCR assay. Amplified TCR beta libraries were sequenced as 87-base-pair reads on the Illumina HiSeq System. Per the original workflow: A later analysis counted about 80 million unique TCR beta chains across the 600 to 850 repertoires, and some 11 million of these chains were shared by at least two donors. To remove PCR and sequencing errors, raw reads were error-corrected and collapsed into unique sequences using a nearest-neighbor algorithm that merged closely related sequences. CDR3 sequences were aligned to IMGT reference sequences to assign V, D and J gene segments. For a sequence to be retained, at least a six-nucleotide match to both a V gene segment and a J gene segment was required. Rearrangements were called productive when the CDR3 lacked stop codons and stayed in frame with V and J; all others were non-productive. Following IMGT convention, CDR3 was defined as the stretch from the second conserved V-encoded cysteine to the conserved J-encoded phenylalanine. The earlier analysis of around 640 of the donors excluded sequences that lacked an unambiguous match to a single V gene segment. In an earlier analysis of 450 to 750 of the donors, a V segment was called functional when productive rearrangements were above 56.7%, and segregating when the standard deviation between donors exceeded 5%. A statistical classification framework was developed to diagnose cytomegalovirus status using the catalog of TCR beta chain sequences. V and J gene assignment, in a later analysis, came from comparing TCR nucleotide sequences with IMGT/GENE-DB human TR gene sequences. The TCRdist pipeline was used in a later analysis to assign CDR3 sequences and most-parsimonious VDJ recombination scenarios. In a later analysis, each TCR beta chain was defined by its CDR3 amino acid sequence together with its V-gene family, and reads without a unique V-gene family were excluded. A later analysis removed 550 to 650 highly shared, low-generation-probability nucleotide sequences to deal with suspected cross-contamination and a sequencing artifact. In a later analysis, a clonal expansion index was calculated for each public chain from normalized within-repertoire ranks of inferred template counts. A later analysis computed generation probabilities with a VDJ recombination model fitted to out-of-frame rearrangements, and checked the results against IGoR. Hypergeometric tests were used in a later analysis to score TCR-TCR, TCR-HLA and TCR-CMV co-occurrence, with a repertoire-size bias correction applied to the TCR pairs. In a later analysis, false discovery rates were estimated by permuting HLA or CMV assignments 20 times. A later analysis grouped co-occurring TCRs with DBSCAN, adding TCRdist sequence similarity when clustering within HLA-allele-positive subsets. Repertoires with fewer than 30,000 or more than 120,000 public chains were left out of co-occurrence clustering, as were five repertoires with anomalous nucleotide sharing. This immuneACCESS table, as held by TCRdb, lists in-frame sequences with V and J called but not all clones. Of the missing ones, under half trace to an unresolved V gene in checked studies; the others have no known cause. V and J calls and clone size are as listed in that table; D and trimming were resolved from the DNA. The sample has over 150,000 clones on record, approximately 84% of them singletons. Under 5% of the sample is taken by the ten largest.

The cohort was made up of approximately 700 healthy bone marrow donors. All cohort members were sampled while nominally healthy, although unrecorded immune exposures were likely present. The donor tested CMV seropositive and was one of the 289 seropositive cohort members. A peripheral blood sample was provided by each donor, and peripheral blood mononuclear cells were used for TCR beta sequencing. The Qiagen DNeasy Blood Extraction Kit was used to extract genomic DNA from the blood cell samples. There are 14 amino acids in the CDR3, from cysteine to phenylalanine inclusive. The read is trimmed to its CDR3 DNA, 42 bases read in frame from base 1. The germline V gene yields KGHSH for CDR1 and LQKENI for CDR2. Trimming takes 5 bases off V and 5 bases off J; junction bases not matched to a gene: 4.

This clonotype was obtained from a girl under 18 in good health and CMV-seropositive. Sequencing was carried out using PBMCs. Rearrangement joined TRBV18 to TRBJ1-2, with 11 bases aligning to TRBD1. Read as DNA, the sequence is TGTGCCAGCTCAAACGGACAGGGGGCATATGGCTACACCTTC. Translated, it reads CASSNGQGAYGYTF.